Given below is one T cell receptor (beta chain) in context. Its matching antigen is unknown. The data originate from a study of OX40 agonist ivuxolimab in advanced cancers. Study outcomes and limitations: Certain nonresponders likewise exhibited a low normalized T-cell clonal expansion.

Germline values: CDR1 WNHNN, CDR2 SYGVQD (reference sequence). Trimming removed 5 bases from V and 3 bases from J; junction bases left unmatched: 7. The CDR3 has 15 residues. The method was immunoSEQ multiplex PCR; TCRdb's version includes in-frame clones alone and lacks a portion of them. There are approximately 86,000 clones in the sample; just over 85% occur only once, and roughly 6% lies in the top ten. The specimen was CD4+ or CD8+ T cells sorted from blood, collected in a trial of the OX40 agonist ivuxolimab. The TCR comes from an adult with an advanced solid tumor such as melanoma, head and neck, liver or kidney cancer. This rearrangement joins TRBV10-1 to TRBJ1-1; 9 bases map to TRBD1. The CDR3 sequence is CASSPQGAGHTEAFF. In nucleotides, the CDR3 is TGCGCCAGCAGTCCACAGGGGGCAGGTCACACTGAAGCTTTCTTT.